These 24 T cell receptor beta chains were all obtained from the same sample, sequenced in a study of Graves' ophthalmopathy and Graves' hyperthyroidism (dated 2018 in TCRdb). The listed sequencing device is Illumina HiSeq 2000. For repertoire sequencing, TCR beta CDR3 regions were amplified from RNA transcripts. The first round of RT-PCR was done with HTBI primers and the Qiagen OneStep RT-PCR kit, and was followed by a second round of multiplex PCR, then size selection and purification. TCRdb reworked the public reads: Q25 trimming with fastp, MiXCR clone assembly, productive beta chains retained. A single entry per CDR3 protein holds the most common genes and DNA from its merged rows. Present in this sample are 300,000 to 400,000 distinct CDR3 sequences, approximately 18% of which were seen just once. Together, the top ten hold 2% to 3% of the sample. The sequenced sample was peripheral blood. All receptors derive from an adult woman with stable Graves' hyperthyroidism.

With regard to this clonotype: Germline is not matched at one junction end, which may reflect a read error. The rearrangement joins TRBV2 to TRBJ2-7; 7 bases align to TRBD2. CDR1 is SNHLY, CDR2 FYNNEI, per germline. This CDR3 spans 10 amino acids. CDR3 region: CAISAGDQYF. The CDR3 coding sequence is TGTGCCATCAGTGCGGGAGATCAGTACTTC.

The V call is TRBV29-1, the J call TRBJ1-5, with TRBD1 matching 10 bases. Germline V CDR1 and CDR2: SQVTM, ANQGSEA. The CDR3 has 13 amino acids. Unmatched junction bases numbered 4, after V lost 4 bases and J lost 7 bases. The CDR3 coding sequence is TGCAGCGTTGGACAGGGGGCAAGACAGCCCCAGCATTTT. This encodes CSVGQGARQPQHF.

The chain couples TRBV7-2 to TRBJ2-2; D call uncertain. V gave up 5 bases and J gave up 8 bases, with 18 bases separating them. Germline V CDR1 and CDR2: SGHTA, FQGNSA. The CDR3 consists of 15 residues. In nucleotides, the CDR3 is TGTGCCAGCAGCATCGAGGCCCCCCTTACGGGGGAGCTGTTTTTT. It translates to CASSIEAPLTGELFF.

This clonotype was counted ten times or more. The V call is TRBV12-3 or TRBV12-4, the J call TRBJ1-1; 7 positions agree with TRBD1. V was pared by 6 bases and J by 5 bases, with 18 bases of the junction left unmatched. This CDR3 is built from 17 residues. The CDR3 loop reads CASSPGQRLTLRTEAFF. Here the CDR3 DNA reads TGTGCCAGCAGCCCGGGACAGCGCCTTACCCTGAGGACTGAAGCTTTCTTT.

This clonotype was observed at least ten times. Sequence at one end of the junction differs from germline and may be a read error. The rearrangement joins TRBV12-3 or TRBV12-4 to TRBJ2-5; possible D gene TRBD1, 5 bases. The CDR3 contains 19 residues. CDR3: CASSHSFGAQALVQEAQYF. The DNA of the CDR3 is TGTGCCAGCAGCCATTCGTTTGGGGCACAGGCACTCGTCCAAGAGGCCCAGTACTTC.

This clonotype came up a few times. The chain joins TRBV24-1 to TRBJ2-2, with TRBD1 identical over 10 bases. Germline V gene sequence: CDR1 KGHDR, CDR2 SFDVKD. The CDR3 consists of 16 residues. J was trimmed by 6 bases and V by 1 base; bases with no gene match: 4. CDR3 sequence: CATSDLGQGGAGELFF. The CDR3 DNA reads TGTGCCACCAGTGATTTAGGACAGGGGGGTGCCGGGGAGCTGTTTTTT.

In this sample, this clonotype turned up many times. CDR3 residues: CASSHPGTGYEQYF. The DNA of the CDR3 is TGTGCCAGTAGTCACCCCGGGACAGGTTACGAGCAGTACTTC. This sequence joins TRBV19 and TRBJ2-7; TRBD1 matches at 8 bases. The CDR3 is made up of 14 amino acids. The V and J ends lost 5 bases and 4 bases, in that order; junction bases with no gene match: 7. The V gene's germline CDR1 is LNHDA and CDR2 SQIVND (reference sequence).

The gene calls are TRBV19 and TRBJ1-1, with 8 bases identical to TRBD1. In germline, CDR1 is LNHDA, CDR2 SQIVND (reference sequence). This CDR3 has 13 residues. The V and J ends lost 8 bases and 7 bases, in that order; junction bases with no gene match: 9. The CDR3 sequence: CASLTPGGGEAFF. CDR3 bases: TGTGCCAGTCTCACCCCAGGGGGCGGTGAAGCTTTCTTT.

This clonotype was seen only a few times. This chain connects TRBV19 to TRBJ2-2; D unclear. V was clipped by 1 base and J by 0 bases, with 6 bases between them. Germline V gene sequence: CDR1 LNHDA, CDR2 SQIVND (reference sequence). The CDR3 totals 15 residues. The CDR3 region has the DNA TGTGCCAGTAGTATAGGACACTCGAACACCGGGGAGCTGTTTTTT. It codes for CASSIGHSNTGELFF.

The table lists this clonotype with many counts. The chain couples TRBV3-1 to TRBJ1-1; D is perhaps TRBD1 (5 bases). V lost 1 base and J lost 5, with 17 bases in between. The CDR3 runs 16 residues. Germline assignment: CDR1 LGHDT and CDR2 YNNKEL (reference sequence). CDR3 in amino acids: CASSQGGVLPRTEAFF. As DNA, the CDR3 is TGTGCCAGCAGCCAAGGAGGGGTACTCCCGCGGACTGAAGCTTTCTTT.

The CDR3 nucleotides read TGTGCCAGCACCCGAAGGGCGGGCTACGAGCAGTACTTC. Translating gives CASTRRAGYEQYF. The chain combines TRBV6-2 or TRBV6-3 with TRBJ2-7; possible D gene TRBD2, 5 bases. The CDR3 totals 13 residues. The V gene lost 7 bases and the J gene lost 3 bases, with 13 bases spanning the gap. Germline-derived CDR1 and CDR2 are MNHEY and SVGEGT.

There are many counts of this clonotype. This rearrangement joins TRBV27 to TRBJ1-2; 10 positions agree with TRBD1. Germline V gene data show CDR1 as MNHEY and CDR2 as SMNVEV (reference sequence). CDR3 size: 18 residues. V trimming: 6 bases; J trimming: 1 base; junction bases outside the gene matches: 14. Written as DNA, the CDR3 is TGTGCCAGCAGACTTACCGGGACAGGGGCTACCGTTAACTATGGCTACACCTTC. Translating gives CASRLTGTGATVNYGYTF.

With regard to this clonotype: The junction departs from germline at one end; a sequencing error may be responsible. The J gene is TRBJ2-7, the V gene TRBV6-5, with 11 positions matching TRBD2. Germline V lookup: CDR1 MNHEY, CDR2 SVGAGI. The CDR3 extends over 17 amino acids. Here the CDR3 reads CASSYASGRRTAYDQYF. CDR3 DNA sequence: TGTGCCAGCAGTTACGCTAGCGGGAGGCGCACTGCCTACGATCAGTACTTC.

This clonotype was detected many times. This sequence joins TRBV10-3 and TRBJ1-1, with a tentative D call TRBD1 (5 bases). The V end was cut by 2 bases, the J end by 0 bases, with 16 bases between. Germline V gene data show CDR1 as ENHRY and CDR2 as SYGVKD. The CDR3 contains 17 residues. The CDR3 protein is CAISEIGGEAMNTEAFF. In DNA form, the CDR3 reads TGTGCCATCAGTGAGATTGGGGGGGAGGCAATGAACACTGAAGCTTTCTTT.

This clonotype was observed a few times. This rearrangement joins TRBV28 to TRBJ1-3; possibly TRBD1 for D (5 bases). Germline CDR1 reads MDHEN; CDR2 reads SYDVKM. This CDR3 comprises 14 residues. The V end lost 2 bases, the J end lost 8 bases, and 13 bases lay between the germline ends. The CDR3: CASSLGIQGDTIYF. The CDR3, as DNA: TGTGCCAGCAGTTTAGGGATTCAAGGGGACACCATATATTTT. Complete variable domain (other parts from reference TRBV28 and TRBJ1-3): DVKVTQSSRYLVKRTGEKVFLECVQDMDHENMFWYRQDPGLGLRLIYFSYDVKMKEKGDIPEGYSVSREKKERFSLILESASTNQTSMYLCASSLGIQGDTIYFGEGSWLTVV.

In its sample, this clonotype was seen many times. One junction end does not reproduce the germline sequence, and a read error may be involved. V usage is TRBV7-2 and J usage is TRBJ1-1, with a tentative D call TRBD1 (5 bases). This CDR3 has 14 amino acids. Germline CDR1 is SGHTA and CDR2 is FQGNSA. In nucleotides, the CDR3 is TGTGCCAGCAGCGTAGCGCAGGGTCGCACTGAAGCTTTCTTT. It encodes CASSVAQGRTEAFF. The complete variable domain, with remaining parts taken from reference TRBV7-2 and TRBJ1-1, reads GAGVSQSPSNKVTEKGKDVELRCDPISGHTALYWYRQSLGQGLEFLIYFQGNSAPDKSGLPSDRFSAERTGGSVSTLTIQRTQQEDSAVYLCASSVAQGRTEAFFGQGTRLTVV.

The chain couples TRBV10-3 to TRBJ2-7; D is perhaps TRBD2 (5 bases). Trimming cost V 0 bases and J 3 bases, with 12 bases left between them. The CDR3 spans 15 residues. Germline V gene lookup returns CDR1 ENHRY and CDR2 SYGVKD. The CDR3 DNA is TGTGCCATCAGTGAGTCTGGGAGCAGAGTCTACGAGCAGTACTTC. Translated: CAISESGSRVYEQYF.

There are many counts of this clonotype. The chain recombines TRBV13 with TRBJ2-2; 9 bases are shared with TRBD1. The germline V gene encodes CDR1 PRHDT and CDR2 FYEKMQ (reference sequence). This CDR3 has 14 amino acids. The CDR3 region is CAARGQGSPGELFF. The CDR3 DNA reads as TGTGCAGCGCGGGGACAGGGATCCCCCGGGGAGCTGTTTTTT.

In its sample, this clonotype was seen many times. The genes are TRBV28 and TRBJ2-7; 8 bases align to TRBD2. The germline CDR1 and CDR2 sequences are MDHEN and SYDVKM. The CDR3 has 13 amino acids. J gave up 4 bases and V 10 bases, and 9 bases lay outside the gene matches. The CDR3 here is CATSSGYGYEQYF. CDR3 coding DNA: TGTGCCACCTCTAGCGGGTATGGGTACGAGCAGTACTTC.

The chain uses TRBV20-1 and TRBJ2-7; the D call may be TRBD1 or TRBD2 (5 bases each). The CDR3 covers 12 residues. The V end was cut by 3 bases, the J end by 5 bases, with 11 bases between. Germline V lookup: CDR1 DFQATT, CDR2 SNEGSKA (reference sequence). CDR3 amino acids: CSASRGANEQYF. The CDR3 nucleotides read TGCAGTGCTAGCCGAGGGGCAAACGAGCAGTACTTC.

This clonotype has a count of ten or more. A junction boundary mismatches the germline segment, possibly from a read error. The chain combines TRBV6-1 with TRBJ2-7, with 7 bases lining up with TRBD1. Germline V gene lookup returns CDR1 MNHNS and CDR2 SASEGT. The CDR3 consists of 12 residues. CDR3 DNA sequence: TGTGCCAGCAGTGAAGGAGGAACAGGGGAAGTCTTC. Amino acids: CASSEGGTGEVF.

This clonotype showed up many times. This chain connects TRBV12-3 or TRBV12-4 to TRBJ1-2, with 10 bases fitting TRBD1. This CDR3 has 16 amino acids. Trimming took 3 bases from V and 7 from J; bases not matched to a gene: 11. CDR3 in DNA: TGTGCCAGCAGTTTTTGGGGGGGACAGGGGTATTCTGGCTACACCTTC. It is translated as CASSFWGGQGYSGYTF.

This clonotype showed up many times. The rearrangement joins TRBV27 to TRBJ2-4; D is unclear. The ends were cut back, 2 bases at V and 1 base at J, with 21 bases in the middle. Looked up from germline, CDR1 is MNHEY and CDR2 is SMNVEV (reference sequence). The CDR3 is made up of 19 amino acids. The CDR3 sequence is CASSLTPPEFADAKNIQYF. The CDR3 nucleotides are TGTGCCAGCAGTTTAACCCCTCCTGAGTTTGCAGACGCCAAAAACATTCAGTACTTC.

This clonotype appeared many times. The chain uses TRBV10-3 and TRBJ2-2, with a weak D call TRBD1 (5 bases). There are 15 residues in the CDR3. V lost 0 bases, J lost 3 bases, and 8 bases lay in between. Germline V CDR1 and CDR2: ENHRY, SYGVKD. CDR3 region: CAISESDRDTGELFF. CDR3 bases: TGTGCCATCAGTGAGTCCGACAGAGACACCGGGGAGCTGTTTTTT.